The T cell receptor (beta chain) under discussion was sequenced for a study of blood T cell repertoires in COVID-19. This CDR3 spans 13 amino acids. Trimming at V came to 6 bases and at J to 7 bases, leaving 7 bases not matched to a gene. Germline CDR1 and CDR2: MNHEY and SMNVEV (reference sequence). The repertoire was sequenced with immunoSEQ multiplex PCR; TCRdb's copy has only in-frame clones and lacks some. Found here are under 500,000 clones, around 91% of them singletons; the top ten hold 1% to 1.3%. The clonotype was recovered from a man aged 30-40 years who had recovered from COVID-19. V is TRBV27 and J is TRBJ1-1; 8 nucleotides align to TRBD1. Source material: PBMCs or T cells enriched from blood (not recorded which). The CDR3 region is CASRLDRAFEAFF. Here the CDR3 DNA reads TGTGCCAGCAGGCTGGACAGGGCCTTTGAAGCTTTCTTT.